Following are 30 T cell receptor beta chains from one sample sequenced in a study of control samples from healthy donors and cancer patients. Measured with immunoSEQ multiplex PCR; TCRdb has only the in-frame clones, and not every one. Among about 140,000 clones listed, roughly 94% were seen once. The source material was blood. Receptor source: a man aged 35-49 years in good health.

The V gene is TRBV5-4, the J gene TRBJ2-5; a possible D gene is TRBD2 (6 bases). V was clipped by 1 base and J by 4 bases, with 11 bases between them. The V gene's germline CDR1 is SGHNT and CDR2 YYREEE (reference sequence). The CDR3 runs to 14 residues. The CDR3, as DNA: TGTGCCAGCAGCTTGCTGGGGGGTGGAGAGACCCAGTACTTC. Translating gives CASSLLGGGETQYF.

Of note for this clone: As the CDR3 is not closed by the conserved phenylalanine or tryptophan, this likely results from a read error. The limits of the CDR3 on the DNA are not certain, so only TCRdb's listed CDR3 is given. V is TRBV9 and J is TRBJ2-7; the D call TRBD1 from the table was never checked on the DNA. Per the germline V gene, CDR1 is SGDLS and CDR2 is YYNGEE. A total of 11 residues make up the CDR3, ends included. This CDR3 is CASSARGHATP.

The chain is built from TRBV7-9 and TRBJ2-7; D not certain. This CDR3 comprises 13 residues. Germline CDR1 and CDR2: SEHNR and FQNEAQ (reference sequence). V lost 2 bases and J 4 bases, leaving 9 bases between the germline ends. CDR3 coding DNA: TGTGCCAGCAGCTTATTTAACGTTTACGAGCAGTACTTC. Protein sequence: CASSLFNVYEQYF.

The rearrangement joins TRBV28 to TRBJ2-3; D perhaps matches TRBD1 (6 bases). V was cut by 8 bases and J by 3 bases, with 18 bases left in between. This CDR3 is built from 15 residues. The V gene's germline CDR1 is MDHEN and CDR2 SYDVKM. CDR3 in DNA: TGTGCCAGCCCCCCGGTAGGGCAGGGGACAGATACGCAGTATTTT. It yields the protein CASPPVGQGTDTQYF.

The genes are TRBV14 and TRBJ1-6; D gene uncertain. The ends were cut back, 3 bases at V and 6 bases at J, with 6 bases in the middle. Looked up from germline, CDR1 is SGHDN and CDR2 is FVKESK. The CDR3 is 13 residues long. Here the CDR3 DNA reads TGTGCCAGCAGCCAGGACCTTAATTCACCCCTCCACTTT. It yields the protein CASSQDLNSPLHF.

This chain links TRBV6-6 with TRBJ2-7; possible D gene TRBD2, 5 bases. Germline V gene data show CDR1 as MNHNY and CDR2 as SVGAGI (reference sequence). V lost 2 bases and J lost 5, with 13 bases in between. The CDR3 has 14 amino acids. In nucleotides, the CDR3 is TGTGCCAGCAGTTACATCTCGGGGAGAAACGAGCAGTACTTC. Encoded protein: CASSYISGRNEQYF.

The chain has TRBV11-2 and TRBJ2-7; 7 bases match TRBD1. Germline loops: CDR1 SGHAT, CDR2 FQNNGV. CDR3 length equals 14 residues. Germline trimming cut 4 bases from V and 0 bases from J; bases unmatched to any gene: 3. The CDR3 sequence is CASSSRQGSYEQYF. Here the CDR3 DNA reads TGTGCCAGCAGCTCAAGACAGGGCTCCTACGAGCAGTACTTC.

The chain combines TRBV9 with TRBJ2-7, with 8 bases identical to TRBD1. The V gene end was trimmed by 4 bases and the J gene end by 0 bases; junction bases not matched to a gene: 3. CDR1 is SGDLS, CDR2 YYNGEE, per germline. This CDR3 has 14 amino acids. CDR3 DNA: TGTGCCAGCAGCCCAGGGACAGGCTCCTACGAGCAGTACTTC. Residues: CASSPGTGSYEQYF.

As DNA, the CDR3 is TGTGCCAGCAGCTTAGCCCCCGAGGGTCAGCCCCAGCATTTT. Translating gives CASSLAPEGQPQHF. V usage is TRBV5-6 and J usage is TRBJ1-5, with D unresolved. V was pared by 2 bases and J by 6 bases, with 12 bases between. Per germline, CDR1 SGHDT and CDR2 YYEEEE. The CDR3 spans 14 residues.

This rearrangement joins TRBV2 to TRBJ1-1, with D uncertain. V lost 8 bases to trimming and J lost 2 bases, with 9 bases between them. The length of the CDR3 is 12 residues. CDR1 and CDR2 from the germline V gene are SNHLY and FYNNEI. The CDR3 loop is CASSSGNTEAFF. In nucleotides, the CDR3 is TGTGCCAGCTCCAGCGGCAACACTGAAGCTTTCTTT.

The gene calls are TRBV5-8 and TRBJ1-1; 9 bases align to TRBD1. The CDR3 loop spans 14 amino acids. Trimming cost V 2 bases and J 5 bases; bases outside gene matches: 4. Germline V gene sequence: CDR1 SGHTS, CDR2 YDEGEE. Written as DNA, the CDR3 is TGTGCCAGCAGCTTAATGACAGGGGGGACTGAAGCTTTCTTT. Protein sequence: CASSLMTGGTEAFF.

The V and J genes are TRBV10-3 and TRBJ2-7; tentative D call: TRBD2 (5 bases). The germline V gene encodes CDR1 ENHRY and CDR2 SYGVKD. Deletions cut 2 bases from V and 10 bases from J, with 15 bases between. The CDR3 consists of 13 residues. Written as DNA, the CDR3 is TGTGCCATCAGTGAGCCGAATGTTCCGGGACAGTACTTC. Protein: CAISEPNVPGQYF.

V and J are TRBV19 and TRBJ2-1; 8 bases agree with TRBD1. Germline V gene sequence: CDR1 LNHDA, CDR2 SQIVND (reference sequence). CDR3 size: 14 residues. J was trimmed by 6 bases and V by 4 bases; bases with no gene match: 5. The CDR3 spells CASSTGDRGNEQFF. DNA of the CDR3: TGTGCCAGTAGTACAGGCGACAGGGGCAATGAGCAGTTCTTC.

V usage is TRBV5-8 and J usage is TRBJ2-7; D remains ambiguous. The V gene lost 0 bases and the J gene lost 2 bases, with 18 bases spanning the gap. Germline CDR1 SGHTS, CDR2 YDEGEE. The CDR3 totals 17 residues. CDR3 sequence (DNA): TGTGCCAGCAGCTTGGAAGGGTCCAGGCTGGGCCCCTACGAGCAGTACTTC. Translated: CASSLEGSRLGPYEQYF.

The chain uses TRBV18 and TRBJ2-3; no definite D call. Trimming took off 6 bases at V and 0 bases at J, with 13 bases between the two ends. CDR1 is KGHSH and CDR2 is LQKENI in the germline V gene. This CDR3 is built from 15 residues. CDR3 coding DNA: TGTGCCAGCTCTCACCGACTGCCCAGCACAGATACGCAGTATTTT. Encoded protein: CASSHRLPSTDTQYF.

This chain connects TRBV13 to TRBJ1-4; maybe TRBD1 (5 bases). The CDR3 totals 14 residues. Deletions cut 5 bases from V and 7 bases from J, with 14 bases between. Germline V gene lookup returns CDR1 PRHDT and CDR2 FYEKMQ (reference sequence). This CDR3 reads CASSEQAGGEKLFF. The CDR3 region has the DNA TGTGCCAGCAGCGAACAGGCGGGCGGTGAAAAACTGTTTTTT.

The gene calls are TRBV6-5 and TRBJ1-1; 7 bases map to TRBD1. V was clipped by 6 bases and J by 0 bases; unmatched bases: 7. Germline-derived CDR1 and CDR2 are MNHEY and SVGAGI. The CDR3 has 15 residues. CDR3 DNA: TGTGCCAGCAGGACGGGACAGTTCATGAACACTGAAGCTTTCTTT. Protein sequence: CASRTGQFMNTEAFF.

V and J are TRBV3-1 (or the pseudogene TRBV3-2) and TRBJ1-3; 8 bases are shared with TRBD1. Trimming at V came to 1 base and at J to 1 base, leaving 9 bases not matched to a gene. This CDR3 has 18 residues. The germline gives CDR1 LGHDT, CDR2 YNNKEL (reference sequence). The CDR3, as DNA: TGTGCCAGCAGCCAAGTCGTCCCGGGACAGGTTTCTGGAAACACCATATATTTT. This codes for CASSQVVPGQVSGNTIYF.

The chain has TRBV5-8 and TRBJ2-3, with TRBD1 identical over 10 bases. J lost 5 bases, V lost 3 bases, and 3 bases had no gene match. This CDR3 comprises 14 residues. CDR1 and CDR2 (germline): SGHTS, YDEGEE. CDR3 nucleotides: TGTGCCAGCAGCTGGGACAGGGGTAGAGATACGCAGTATTTT. As protein: CASSWDRGRDTQYF.

The rearrangement joins TRBV6-1 to TRBJ2-4, with D unresolved. The CDR3 loop spans 12 amino acids. V was cut by 2 bases and J by 6 bases, with 5 bases left in between. Germline V CDR1 and CDR2: MNHNS, SASEGT. The CDR3 region has the DNA TGTGCCAGCAGTGAAAGTAGAAACATTCAGTACTTC. This codes for CASSESRNIQYF.

The V gene is TRBV25-1, the J gene TRBJ1-1; D not resolved. V lost 2 bases and J lost 8, with 6 bases in between. The CDR3 totals 11 residues. CDR1 is MGHDK, CDR2 SYGVNS, per germline. The CDR3 DNA follows: TGTGCCAGCAGTGAACGAGTCGAAGCTTTCTTT. Its protein is CASSERVEAFF. Together with reference TRBV25-1 and TRBJ1-1, the CDR3 gives the full variable domain: EADIYQTPRYLVIGTGKKITLECSQTMGHDKMYWYQQDPGMELHLIHYSYGVNSTEKGDLSSESTVSRIRTEHFPLTLESARPSHTSQYLCASSERVEAFFGQGTRLTVV.

The chain carries TRBV6-5 and TRBJ2-6; D gene ambiguous. V was cut by 6 bases and J by 1 base, with 7 bases left in between. CDR1 MNHEY and CDR2 SVGAGI come from the germline V gene. The CDR3 runs 14 residues. CDR3 bases: TGTGCCAGCAGGGGCGGATCTGGGGCCAACGTCCTGACTTTC. This gives the protein CASRGGSGANVLTF.

This clone has a single count. The chain is built from TRBV13 and TRBJ2-3; 12 positions agree with TRBD2. J was trimmed by 4 bases and V by 4 bases; bases with no gene match: 6. The CDR3 has 16 residues. Germline CDR1 reads PRHDT; CDR2 reads FYEKMQ (reference sequence). This chain's CDR3 is CASSSGTSGWADTQYF. The CDR3 DNA reads TGTGCCAGCAGCTCAGGGACTAGCGGGTGGGCAGATACGCAGTATTTT.

The genes are TRBV25-1 and TRBJ2-3; TRBD1 matches at 8 bases. There are 18 residues in the CDR3. Germline CDR1 reads MGHDK; CDR2 reads SYGVNS. V lost 4 bases and J lost 1; bases outside the gene matches: 13. The CDR3 protein is CASSANRQGRYGTDTQYF. CDR3 nucleotide sequence: TGTGCCAGCAGTGCTAACCGACAGGGGAGGTATGGCACAGATACGCAGTATTTT.

The chain employs TRBV29-1 and TRBJ2-3, with D perhaps matching TRBD1 or TRBD2 (5 bases each). The germline V gene encodes CDR1 SQVTM and CDR2 ANQGSEA. This CDR3 region has 17 residues. Trimming shortened V by 0 bases and J by 0 bases, and 16 bases separated the two germline ends. The CDR3 spells CSVEDRGLKPSTDTQYF. The CDR3, as DNA: TGCAGCGTTGAAGATCGGGGCCTAAAACCTAGCACAGATACGCAGTATTTT.

This rearrangement joins TRBV6-5 to TRBJ2-4; 10 positions match TRBD1. This CDR3 has 16 residues. Germline CDR1 and CDR2: MNHEY and SVGAGI. J lost 0 bases, V lost 4 bases, and 3 bases had no gene match. The CDR3 is CASSLGQGEAKNIQYF. CDR3 DNA sequence: TGTGCCAGCAGTTTAGGACAGGGGGAAGCCAAAAACATTCAGTACTTC.

This rearrangement joins TRBV28 to TRBJ1-6, with a weak D call TRBD1 (5 bases). V was shortened by 11 bases and J by 6 bases, with 11 bases between the two germline ends. Germline V CDR1 and CDR2: MDHEN, SYDVKM. The CDR3 spans 12 residues. CDR3 region: CASGASNSPLHF. The DNA of the CDR3 is TGTGCCTCCGGGGCGAGTAATTCACCCCTCCACTTT.

In its sample, this clone was seen once. The genes are TRBV27 and TRBJ2-5; TRBD1 aligns across 8 bases. The ends lost 2 bases at V and 2 bases at J; junction bases unmatched: 7. CDR1 is MNHEY and CDR2 is SMNVEV in the germline V gene (reference sequence). The length of the CDR3 is 16 residues. The CDR3 nucleotides are TGTGCCAGCAGTTTAGGCAACAGGGGGTGGCAAGAGACCCAGTACTTC. Protein: CASSLGNRGWQETQYF.

The rearrangement uses TRBV6-5 and TRBJ1-4; a possible D gene is TRBD1 (6 bases). V was pared by 11 bases and J by 3 bases, with 13 bases between. CDR1 is MNHEY and CDR2 is SVGAGI in the germline V gene. The CDR3 loop spans 13 amino acids. The CDR3 spells CALGGASNEKLFF. The CDR3 nucleotides are TGTGCCCTGGGGGGCGCATCTAATGAAAAACTGTTTTTT.

The chain carries TRBV5-1 and TRBJ2-3; D may be TRBD1 or TRBD2 (5 bases each). The CDR3 runs to 12 residues. Per the germline V gene, CDR1 is SGHRS and CDR2 is YFSETQ. Trimming left V 4 bases short and J 4 bases short, with 7 bases between. In nucleotides, the CDR3 is TGCGCCAGCAGCCGGGACCCAGATACGCAGTATTTT. It is translated as CASSRDPDTQYF. Using reference TRBV5-1 and TRBJ2-3 for the parts outside the CDR3, the full variable domain is KAGVTQTPRYLIKTRGQQVTLSCSPISGHRSVSWYQQTPGQGLQFLFEYFSETQRNKGNFPGRFSGRQFSNSRSEMNVSTLELGDSALYLCASSRDPDTQYFGPGTRLTVL.